The clone carrying this T cell receptor (beta chain) appeared a single time. The sample is drawn from a study of CD8 T cells in Susac syndrome. Random hexamers were used to reverse transcribe the RNA input (about 0.5 to 1 ug). TCRdb ran MiXCR on the immunoSEQ multiplex PCR reads and lists one entry per CDR3 protein. The sample has roughly 200,000 distinct CDR3 sequences, over 90% seen once; the top ten hold approximately 0.081%. The CD8+ and CD4+ T cells were isolated magnetically using a negative isolation approach, whereas the TEMRA cells were enriched by FACS. The TCR was taken from a human donor with multiple sclerosis. Sequenced sample: CD4+ T cells from PBMCs.

For the CDR3, the DNA is TGTGCCATCAGTGAAAGCGCCCCAGAGACCCAGTACTTC. Translating it yields CAISESAPETQYF. The V call is TRBV10-3, the J call TRBJ2-5; D unclear. This CDR3 region has 13 residues. Germline V gene data show CDR1 as ENHRY and CDR2 as SYGVKD. The V and J ends lost 3 bases and 4 bases respectively, with 9 bases between them.